This T cell receptor (beta chain) was obtained from a study of graft-versus-host responses after intestinal transplantation. Irradiated stimulators labeled with violet dye, approximately 200,000 in number, were plated with approximately 200,000 CFSE-labeled responders. Produced via immunoSEQ multiplex PCR; TCRdb's table is partial and in-frame only. This sample carries more than 13,000 clones, around a third of them seen once, and the ten largest clones take roughly 2.2%. CDR3 length: 14 residues. Trimming removed 2 bases from V and 7 bases from J, with 12 bases in between. Germline V gives CDR1 MGHRA, CDR2 YSYEKL.

The chain is built from TRBV4-1 and TRBJ1-5; D uncertain. The source material was alloreactive CD8+ T cells from a mixed lymphocyte reaction culture, sampled before intestinal transplant. The sample's subset: CFSE-low proliferating T cells sorted from approximately 6-day pre-transplant mixed lymphocyte reaction (GvH or HvG direction). The TCR sequence derives from a human patient who received an intestinal transplant. CDR3: CASSQLPNWQPQHF. CDR3 nucleotide sequence: TGCGCCAGCAGCCAACTCCCGAATTGGCAGCCCCAGCATTTT.